The source of this T cell receptor beta chain is a study of tumor-infiltrating lymphocytes in localized non-small cell lung cancer. Study as a whole: The cohort mixed smokers and never-smokers, several histologies, and some post-neoadjuvant-chemotherapy samples. Resected tumor was paired with non-adjacent uninvolved lung from the same patient. Whole-study results and caveats: Each assay used a separate piece of the same tissue.

Per germline, CDR1 SGHAT and CDR2 FQNNGV. V gave up 5 bases and J gave up 5 bases; unmatched junction bases: 7. CDR3 length: 14 amino acids. The protocol was immunoSEQ multiplex PCR, while the TCRdb copy is restricted to in-frame clones and leaves out a portion. The data show 21,000 or so clones, 73% seen once. Turning to this clone: The antigen is undetermined.

This TCR derives from a human donor with non-small cell lung cancer. Input material: lung tumor tissue. The genes are TRBV11-2 and TRBJ1-1; 8 bases align to TRBD1. Here the CDR3 DNA reads TGTGCCAGCAGCGCCTCTCAGGGGGCTACTGAAGCTTTCTTT. This codes for CASSASQGATEAFF.